Below are 23 T cell receptor beta chains sequenced from a single sample in a study of cytomegalovirus exposure and HLA in healthy donors. The primer mix had 60 Vbeta and 13 Jbeta primers. The table came from immunoSEQ multiplex PCR; TCRdb's copy has only in-frame clones and leaves some out. The sample includes fewer than 200,000 clones, about three quarters seen only once; the top ten take 2% to 3%. What was sequenced was PBMCs. The receptors here all came from a middle-aged woman in good health and CMV-seropositive.

This clone was seen only once. The chain carries TRBV5-1 and TRBJ2-5, with D possibly being TRBD2 (6 bases). The closer fit of TRBJ2-7 to the DNA end suggests the J call may be wrong. Per the germline V gene, CDR1 is SGHRS and CDR2 is YFSETQ. CDR3 size: 13 residues. In nucleotides, the CDR3 is TGCGCCAGCAGCTTGACGGGGGACTACGAGCAGTACTTC. Its translation: CASSLTGDYEQYF.

This chain connects TRBV5-6 to TRBJ2-2, with 7 positions matching TRBD1. V lost 0 bases, J lost 3 bases, and 5 bases stayed unmatched. The length of the CDR3 is 16 residues. Germline CDR1 SGHDT, CDR2 YYEEEE. Here the CDR3 DNA reads TGTGCCAGCAGCTTGGAGTACAGGGGATACACCGGGGAGCTGTTTTTT. Its protein is CASSLEYRGYTGELFF.

The chain recombines TRBV5-1 with TRBJ1-1; D not resolved. Trimming stripped 5 bases from V and 0 bases from J, with 14 bases between. The CDR3 consists of 15 residues. CDR1 is SGHRS, CDR2 YFSETQ, per germline. The CDR3 sequence is CASRYQASLNTEAFF. In DNA, the CDR3 is TGCGCCAGCAGATACCAGGCGTCCCTGAACACTGAAGCTTTCTTT. Full variable domain (missing parts from reference TRBV5-1 and TRBJ1-1): KAGVTQTPRYLIKTRGQQVTLSCSPISGHRSVSWYQQTPGQGLQFLFEYFSETQRNKGNFPGRFSGRQFSNSRSEMNVSTLELGDSALYLCASRYQASLNTEAFFGQGTRLTVV.

This clone was seen a handful of times. The same CDR3 arises from other DNA sequences in this sample as well. V and J are TRBV5-8 and TRBJ2-2; D unresolved. The CDR3 loop spans 12 amino acids. Germline V gene sequence: CDR1 SGHTS, CDR2 YDEGEE. Trimming removed 4 bases from V and 3 bases from J, with 4 bases in between. CDR3: CASSPDTGELFF. DNA of the CDR3: TGTGCCAGCAGCCCGGACACCGGGGAGCTGTTTTTT.

The rearrangement links TRBV15 to TRBJ2-7, with D unclear. The length of the CDR3 is 15 residues. Germline-derived CDR1 and CDR2 are LNHNV and YYDKDF (reference sequence). V was pared by 0 bases and J by 0 bases, with 9 bases between. The CDR3 here is CATSREGGHSYEQYF. CDR3 bases: TGTGCCACCAGCAGAGAAGGCGGCCACTCCTACGAGCAGTACTTC.

This chain connects TRBV28 to TRBJ2-7, with 7 bases that match TRBD2. Germline V CDR1 and CDR2: MDHEN, SYDVKM. The CDR3 extends over 13 amino acids. Trimming took 7 bases from V and 6 from J; bases not matched to a gene: 9. CDR3 nucleotide sequence: TGTGCCAGCACCCCCGGGGGAGGGTCCGAGCAGTACTTC. This encodes CASTPGGGSEQYF.

This sequence joins TRBV29-1 and TRBJ2-3, with 8 bases lining up with TRBD2. The J segment lost 2 bases and the V segment lost 8 bases, leaving 15 bases of the junction unmatched. CDR3 length: 16 amino acids. Germline CDR1 is SQVTM and CDR2 is ANQGSEA. The DNA of the CDR3 is TGCAGCATTTCACGTCCAGCGGGGGCCTCCACAGATACGCAGTATTTT. Its protein product is CSISRPAGASTDTQYF.

The chain has TRBV27 and TRBJ2-7; the match to TRBD1 covers 9 bases. CDR3 size: 15 residues. Germline V gives CDR1 MNHEY, CDR2 SMNVEV (reference sequence). J gave up 2 bases and V 0 bases, and 2 bases lay outside the gene matches. CDR3 loop: CASSLSGTGPYEQYF. Written as DNA, the CDR3 is TGTGCCAGCAGTTTATCGGGGACAGGGCCCTACGAGCAGTACTTC.

This chain uses TRBV4-3 with TRBJ2-1, with TRBD2 matching 9 bases. The V segment lost 2 bases and the J segment 8 bases; nucleotides outside the gene matches: 7. CDR1 LGHNA and CDR2 YSLEER come from the germline V gene. This CDR3 comprises 15 residues. This CDR3 is CASSQNSGRTHEQFF. The CDR3 DNA reads TGCGCCAGCAGCCAAAACAGCGGGAGGACCCATGAGCAGTTCTTC.

On this clone: Other DNA variants within this sample encode the same CDR3. The V call is TRBV5-1, the J call TRBJ2-5, with 10 bases matching TRBD2. The CDR3 contains 15 residues. Germline values: CDR1 SGHRS, CDR2 YFSETQ. After removal of 0 bases from V and 2 bases from J, the junction contained 1 base not matched to a gene. The CDR3 loop reads CASSLGTSGQETQYF. CDR3 nucleotides: TGCGCCAGCAGCTTGGGGACTAGCGGACAAGAGACCCAGTACTTC.

The V gene is TRBV27, the J gene TRBJ2-7, with 9 bases fitting TRBD1. The CDR3 loop spans 16 amino acids. V lost 5 bases, J lost 3 bases, and 11 bases stayed unmatched. Germline V lookup: CDR1 MNHEY, CDR2 SMNVEV (reference sequence). Here the CDR3 DNA reads TGTGCCAGCAGTGGTCTTACCGGGACAGGGAACTACGAGCAGTACTTC. It is translated as CASSGLTGTGNYEQYF.

The rearrangement links TRBV5-1 to TRBJ1-1; D is uncertain. Trimming removed 3 bases at V and 1 base at J, with 7 bases between. In germline, CDR1 is SGHRS, CDR2 YFSETQ. CDR3 length equals 13 residues. Here the CDR3 DNA reads TGCGCCAGCAGCTCGAACGGGAACACTGAAGCTTTCTTT. Encoded protein: CASSSNGNTEAFF.

The V call is TRBV11-2, the J call TRBJ2-5; tentative D call: TRBD2 (6 bases). The J call may be mistaken, given a closer DNA end match to TRBJ2-7. Germline V gene data show CDR1 as SGHAT and CDR2 as FQNNGV. The CDR3 is 14 amino acids. CDR3 protein: CASTVRSGFYEQYF. The CDR3 region has the DNA TGTGCCAGCACCGTAAGGAGCGGGTTCTACGAGCAGTACTTC.

The V call is TRBV11-3, the J call TRBJ2-2, with D uncertain. Per germline, CDR1 SGHNT and CDR2 YENEEA. This CDR3 has 12 residues. Trimming left V 4 bases short and J 6 bases short, with 6 bases between. CDR3 nucleotide sequence: TGTGCCAGCAGCTCTCGTGCCGGGGAGCTGTTTTTT. Amino acid sequence: CASSSRAGELFF.

The chain joins TRBV6-1 to TRBJ1-2, with a tentative D call TRBD1 (6 bases). The CDR3 runs to 12 residues. Trimming removed 5 bases from V and 5 bases from J, with 9 bases in between. Germline V gene sequence: CDR1 MNHNS, CDR2 SASEGT. The CDR3, as DNA: TGTGCCAGCAGTCGGACAGATTATGGCTACACCTTC. Its protein product is CASSRTDYGYTF.

The gene calls are TRBV7-2 and TRBJ2-7; D unresolved. The CDR3 is 13 residues long. V shed 3 bases and J shed 6 bases, with 12 bases lying between them. Germline values: CDR1 SGHTA, CDR2 FQGNSA. The CDR3 spells CASSLITPPEQYF. In DNA form, the CDR3 reads TGTGCCAGCAGCTTGATTACACCACCCGAGCAGTACTTC.

This chain connects TRBV30 to TRBJ1-3; D gene ambiguous. Trimming took off 1 base at V and 0 bases at J, with 10 bases between the two ends. The CDR3 sequence is 15 residues long. CDR1 is GTSNPN, CDR2 SVGIG, per germline (reference sequence). CDR3: CAWSGAVVSGNTIYF. The CDR3 coding sequence is TGTGCCTGGAGTGGCGCCGTCGTCTCTGGAAACACCATATATTTT.

V gene TRBV19 combines with J gene TRBJ2-3; D is undetermined. Per the germline V gene, CDR1 is LNHDA and CDR2 is SQIVND (reference sequence). The CDR3 runs 14 residues. V was clipped by 5 bases and J by 0 bases, with 9 bases between them. CDR3 nucleotide sequence: TGTGCCAGTAGTCCTCGTTTGAGCACAGATACGCAGTATTTT. The encoded protein is CASSPRLSTDTQYF.

J is TRBJ2-5 and V is TRBV5-1; TRBD1 is a possible D gene (6 bases). Per the germline V gene, CDR1 is SGHRS and CDR2 is YFSETQ. The CDR3 spans 14 residues. The V and J ends lost 3 bases and 4 bases respectively, with 13 bases between them. In DNA, the CDR3 is TGCGCCAGCAGCTCGGAAGGGGGTGTAGAGACCCAGTACTTC. Residues: CASSSEGGVETQYF. Drawing the rest from reference TRBV5-1 and TRBJ2-5, the complete variable domain is KAGVTQTPRYLIKTRGQQVTLSCSPISGHRSVSWYQQTPGQGLQFLFEYFSETQRNKGNFPGRFSGRQFSNSRSEMNVSTLELGDSALYLCASSSEGGVETQYFGPGTRLLVL.

CDR3 nucleotides: TGCGCCAGCAGCCTGGGACTAGCCCACGAGCAGTACTTC. Protein sequence: CASSLGLAHEQYF. The V call is TRBV5-1, the J call TRBJ2-7, with TRBD2 matching over 9 bases. The CDR3 consists of 13 residues. V lost 4 bases, J lost 5 bases, and 4 bases stayed unmatched. The V gene's germline CDR1 is SGHRS and CDR2 YFSETQ. The complete variable domain, with remaining parts taken from reference TRBV5-1 and TRBJ2-7, reads KAGVTQTPRYLIKTRGQQVTLSCSPISGHRSVSWYQQTPGQGLQFLFEYFSETQRNKGNFPGRFSGRQFSNSRSEMNVSTLELGDSALYLCASSLGLAHEQYFGPGTRLTVT.

The chain joins TRBV19 to TRBJ2-1; 11 nucleotides agree with TRBD2. This CDR3 is built from 15 residues. Germline CDR1 is LNHDA and CDR2 is SQIVND (reference sequence). The trim removed 2 bases at V and 8 bases at J, leaving 5 bases unmatched. The CDR3 spells CASSIRASGGYEQFF. The DNA of the CDR3 is TGTGCCAGTAGTATACGCGCTAGCGGGGGGTATGAGCAGTTCTTC. Full variable domain (rest looked up from reference TRBV19 and TRBJ2-1): DGGITQSPKYLFRKEGQNVTLSCEQNLNHDAMYWYRQDPGQGLRLIYYSQIVNDFQKGDIAEGYSVSREKKESFPLTVTSAQKNPTAFYLCASSIRASGGYEQFFGPGTRLTVL.

This sequence joins TRBV28 and TRBJ1-2; D remains unclear. Germline CDR1 and CDR2: MDHEN and SYDVKM. V shed 1 base and J shed 6 bases, with 6 bases lying between them. This CDR3 spans 12 amino acids. CDR3 region: CASSLSSNGYTF. DNA of the CDR3: TGTGCCAGCAGTTTATCCAGTAATGGCTACACCTTC.

The chain has TRBV29-1 and TRBJ1-1; D is perhaps TRBD1 (6 bases). Trimming removed 5 bases at V and 0 bases at J, with 13 bases between. The CDR3 spans 14 residues. Germline values: CDR1 SQVTM, CDR2 ANQGSEA. The DNA for the CDR3 is TGCAGCGTTCGGCAGGGGAACTTGAACACTGAAGCTTTCTTT. Translating it yields CSVRQGNLNTEAFF.